The 20 T cell receptor beta chains reported below all come from one sample, sequenced in a study of CD8 T cells in ankylosing spondylitis. General observations from the study: Roughly eight highly homologous variants made up a TCR beta motif that seemed to typify ankylosing spondylitis blood.

Their target antigens are unknown. TCRdb reprocessed the 5' RACE reads with MiXCR, giving one entry per CDR3 protein. The sample holds approximately 500,000 distinct CDR3 sequences; about an eighth are singletons and the top ten take under 7.5%. Sequenced: blood, either unsorted or a sorted T cell fraction (not recorded which). The receptor source for this set is a male donor with ankylosing spondylitis.

V and J are TRBV5-1 and TRBJ2-2; D unresolved. Between the trimmed V and J ends, which lost 4 bases and 3 bases, there was a span of 16 bases. The CDR3 runs 16 residues. Germline V gene sequence: CDR1 SGHRS, CDR2 YFSETQ. CDR3 amino acids: CASSPDGSRYTGELFF. Here the CDR3 DNA reads TGCGCCAGCAGCCCGGACGGTAGCAGATACACCGGGGAGCTGTTTTTT.

For this clonotype: It may be a read error: a sequence one base away is much more abundant. The chain uses TRBV7-8 and TRBJ1-3; unclear D gene. The germline V and J ends were trimmed by 10 bases and 4 bases, with 17 bases remaining between them. The germline gives CDR1 SGHVS, CDR2 FQNEAQ. The CDR3 runs 14 residues. The CDR3 is CANSSDLPGNTIYF. The CDR3 bases are TGTGCCAACAGTTCTGACCTACCAGGAAACACCATATATTTT.

The gene calls are TRBV29-1 and TRBJ2-3; no clear D gene. Germline assignment: CDR1 SQVTM and CDR2 ANQGSEA. V lost 4 bases and J lost 6, with 20 bases in between. This CDR3 contains 15 residues. In DNA form, the CDR3 reads TGCAGCGTTGCCCCTTTTGGAGACCCCGCGGATACGCAGTATTTT. Amino acids: CSVAPFGDPADTQYF.

V is TRBV28 and J is TRBJ2-7; D is undetermined. This CDR3 spans 15 amino acids. From germline, CDR1 is MDHEN and CDR2 SYDVKM. The V end was cut by 2 bases, the J end by 6 bases, with 17 bases between. The CDR3, as DNA: TGTGCCAGCAGTTTACCGGACGGTCTACTGGGCGAGCAGTACTTC. It encodes CASSLPDGLLGEQYF.

The table lists this clonotype with a few counts. This chain joins TRBV20-1 and TRBJ2-2; 10 bases match TRBD2. V lost 7 bases and J lost 6; bases outside the gene matches: 11. Germline V lookup: CDR1 DFQATT, CDR2 SNEGSKA (reference sequence). There are 15 residues in the CDR3. CDR3 in DNA: TGCAGTGTTCAGACGGGACTAGCGCCGTCCGGGGAGCTGTTTTTT. Amino acids: CSVQTGLAPSGELFF.

This chain's CDR3 is CASSHPTDRRYTEAFF. In DNA form, the CDR3 reads TGTGCCAGCAGCCACCCCACGGACAGGCGCTACACTGAAGCTTTCTTT. The chain has TRBV3-1 and TRBJ1-1, with TRBD1 identical over 7 bases. This CDR3 spans 16 amino acids. The V and J ends lost 3 bases and 3 bases, in that order; junction bases with no gene match: 10. Germline V CDR1 and CDR2: LGHDT, YNNKEL (reference sequence).

Remarks on this clonotype: One base away lies a much larger clone, so this may be a sequencing read error. The genes are TRBV12-3 or TRBV12-4 and TRBJ1-6, with 7 positions matching TRBD1. After removal of 4 bases from V and 6 bases from J, the junction contained 3 bases not matched to a gene. CDR3 length: 14 amino acids. CDR3 in amino acids: CASSSGQSNSPLHF. CDR3 DNA sequence: TGTGCCAGCAGTTCGGGACAGAGTAATTCACCCCTCCACTTT.

This clonotype was picked up a small number of times. The gene calls are TRBV3-1 and TRBJ1-1; TRBD1 matches at 7 bases. CDR1 is LGHDT and CDR2 is YNNKEL in the germline V gene (reference sequence). This CDR3 contains 18 residues. V was pared by 0 bases and J by 1 base, with 11 bases of the junction left unmatched. CDR3 protein: CASSQEGLGTDQNTEAFF. CDR3 in DNA: TGTGCCAGCAGCCAAGAGGGATTAGGGACAGACCAGAACACTGAAGCTTTCTTT.

The chain has TRBV5-5 and TRBJ2-2, with D unclear. Trimming took off 0 bases at V and 6 bases at J, with 21 bases between the two ends. This CDR3 region has 18 residues. Germline CDR1 SGHKS, CDR2 YYEKEE (reference sequence). The CDR3 region is CASSLAPVAPGLSGELFF. Here the CDR3 DNA reads TGTGCCAGCAGCTTGGCCCCAGTGGCCCCAGGTCTGTCCGGGGAGCTGTTTTTT.

The chain recombines TRBV6-1 with TRBJ2-2; D possibly corresponds to TRBD2 (6 bases). Germline V gives CDR1 MNHNS, CDR2 SASEGT. V dropped 8 bases and J dropped 6 bases, with 10 bases sitting between them. CDR3 length equals 12 residues. CDR3 amino acids: CASEGDSGELFF. The DNA for the CDR3 is TGTGCCAGCGAAGGGGACTCCGGGGAGCTGTTTTTT.

This clonotype occurred many times. This chain uses TRBV11-2 with TRBJ2-7, with TRBD1 as a possible D gene (6 bases). Between the trimmed V and J ends, which lost 6 bases and 0 bases, there was a span of 18 bases. The germline V gene has CDR1 SGHAT and CDR2 FQNNGV. The CDR3 spans 16 residues. The CDR3 here is CASRRGTLLFSYEQYF. The CDR3 DNA follows: TGTGCCAGCAGAAGAGGGACACTACTCTTCTCCTACGAGCAGTACTTC.

The V gene is TRBV7-2, the J gene TRBJ2-7; D possibly corresponds to TRBD1 (6 bases). Germline values: CDR1 SGHTA, CDR2 FQGNSA. The CDR3 totals 15 residues. Trimming left V 4 bases short and J 6 bases short, with 19 bases between. The CDR3 loop reads CASSYTALTGSEQYF. The CDR3 nucleotides read TGTGCCAGCAGCTACACAGCGCTCACAGGGTCCGAGCAGTACTTC.

This rearrangement joins TRBV15 to TRBJ2-1; D is ambiguous. The CDR3 loop spans 12 amino acids. Trimming shortened V by 5 bases and J by 9 bases, and 11 bases separated the two germline ends. CDR1 is LNHNV and CDR2 is YYDKDF in the germline V gene (reference sequence). The CDR3 nucleotides read TGTGCCACCAGCCGTGCTTTGGGTGAGCAGTTCTTC. Protein sequence: CATSRALGEQFF.

The chain carries TRBV7-9 and TRBJ1-5; D is ambiguous. Between the trimmed V and J ends, which lost 5 bases and 6 bases, there was a span of 14 bases. Germline V gives CDR1 SEHNR, CDR2 FQNEAQ (reference sequence). CDR3 size: 14 residues. CDR3 DNA sequence: TGTGCCAGCAGCCTTCAGGACGAAAGTCAGCCCCAGCATTTT. Its protein is CASSLQDESQPQHF. Combining the CDR3 with reference TRBV7-9 and TRBJ1-5 gives the whole variable domain DTGVSQNPRHKITKRGQNVTFRCDPISEHNRLYWYRQTLGQGPEFLTYFQNEAQLEKSRLLSDRFSAERPKGSFSTLEIQRTEQGDSAMYLCASSLQDESQPQHFGDGTRLSIL.

There are a few counts of this clonotype. V usage is TRBV3-1 and J usage is TRBJ2-1, with D perhaps TRBD2 (7 bases). The CDR3 extends over 18 amino acids. Trimming stripped 2 bases from V and 1 base from J, with 18 bases between. Germline-derived CDR1 and CDR2 are LGHDT and YNNKEL (reference sequence). Here the CDR3 DNA reads TGTGCCAGCAGCCAACGGGGACTAACAGGGAGGTCCTACAATGAGCAGTTCTTC. Translating it yields CASSQRGLTGRSYNEQFF.

This clonotype was found many times. This rearrangement joins TRBV5-6 to TRBJ2-1; 15 positions agree with TRBD2. There are 15 residues in the CDR3. The V gene's germline CDR1 is SGHDT and CDR2 YYEEEE. J was trimmed by 7 bases and V by 3 bases; bases with no gene match: 2. The CDR3 loop is CASSYGTSGRNEQFF. The DNA of the CDR3 is TGTGCCAGCAGCTACGGGACTAGCGGGAGGAATGAGCAGTTCTTC. The full variable domain, rest sourced from reference TRBV5-6 and TRBJ2-1, is DAGVTQSPTHLIKTRGQQVTLRCSPKSGHDTVSWYQQALGQGPQFIFQYYEEEERQRGNFPDRFSGHQFPNYSSELNVNALLLGDSALYLCASSYGTSGRNEQFFGPGTRLTVL.

This clonotype was observed a few times. The chain uses TRBV19 and TRBJ1-5; D not certain. V lost 1 base to trimming and J lost 0 bases, with 4 bases between them. Germline V gene data show CDR1 as LNHDA and CDR2 as SQIVND (reference sequence). This CDR3 comprises 14 residues. The CDR3 sequence is CASSIGGSNQPQHF. Written as DNA, the CDR3 is TGTGCCAGTAGTATAGGAGGTAGCAATCAGCCCCAGCATTTT.

The CDR3 bases are TGTGCCACCAGCAGAGTGGCGGGCTACGAGCAGTACGTC. This sequence encodes CATSRVAGYEQYV. The rearrangement joins TRBV15 to TRBJ2-7; a weak D match, TRBD2 (5 bases). The CDR3 runs to 13 residues. Per germline, CDR1 LNHNV and CDR2 YYDKDF (reference sequence). Trimming removed 1 base from V and 3 bases from J, with 7 bases in between.

The chain has TRBV5-1 and TRBJ2-7; the D is unclear. This CDR3 contains 13 residues. CDR1 is SGHRS, CDR2 YFSETQ, per germline. Trimming cost V 2 bases and J 0 bases, with 6 bases left between them. DNA for the CDR3: TGCGCCAGCAGCTTCGGATACTCCTACGAGCAGTACTTC. Residues: CASSFGYSYEQYF.

This clonotype was seen only a few times. The rearrangement links TRBV20-1 to TRBJ2-1, with 9 bases fitting TRBD2. The ends lost 2 bases at V and 0 bases at J; junction bases unmatched: 8. CDR3 size: 17 residues. Germline assignment: CDR1 DFQATT and CDR2 SNEGSKA (reference sequence). The CDR3 protein is CSARSLAGRSSYNEQFF. CDR3 DNA: TGCAGTGCTAGATCCCTAGCGGGAAGGAGCTCCTACAATGAGCAGTTCTTC.